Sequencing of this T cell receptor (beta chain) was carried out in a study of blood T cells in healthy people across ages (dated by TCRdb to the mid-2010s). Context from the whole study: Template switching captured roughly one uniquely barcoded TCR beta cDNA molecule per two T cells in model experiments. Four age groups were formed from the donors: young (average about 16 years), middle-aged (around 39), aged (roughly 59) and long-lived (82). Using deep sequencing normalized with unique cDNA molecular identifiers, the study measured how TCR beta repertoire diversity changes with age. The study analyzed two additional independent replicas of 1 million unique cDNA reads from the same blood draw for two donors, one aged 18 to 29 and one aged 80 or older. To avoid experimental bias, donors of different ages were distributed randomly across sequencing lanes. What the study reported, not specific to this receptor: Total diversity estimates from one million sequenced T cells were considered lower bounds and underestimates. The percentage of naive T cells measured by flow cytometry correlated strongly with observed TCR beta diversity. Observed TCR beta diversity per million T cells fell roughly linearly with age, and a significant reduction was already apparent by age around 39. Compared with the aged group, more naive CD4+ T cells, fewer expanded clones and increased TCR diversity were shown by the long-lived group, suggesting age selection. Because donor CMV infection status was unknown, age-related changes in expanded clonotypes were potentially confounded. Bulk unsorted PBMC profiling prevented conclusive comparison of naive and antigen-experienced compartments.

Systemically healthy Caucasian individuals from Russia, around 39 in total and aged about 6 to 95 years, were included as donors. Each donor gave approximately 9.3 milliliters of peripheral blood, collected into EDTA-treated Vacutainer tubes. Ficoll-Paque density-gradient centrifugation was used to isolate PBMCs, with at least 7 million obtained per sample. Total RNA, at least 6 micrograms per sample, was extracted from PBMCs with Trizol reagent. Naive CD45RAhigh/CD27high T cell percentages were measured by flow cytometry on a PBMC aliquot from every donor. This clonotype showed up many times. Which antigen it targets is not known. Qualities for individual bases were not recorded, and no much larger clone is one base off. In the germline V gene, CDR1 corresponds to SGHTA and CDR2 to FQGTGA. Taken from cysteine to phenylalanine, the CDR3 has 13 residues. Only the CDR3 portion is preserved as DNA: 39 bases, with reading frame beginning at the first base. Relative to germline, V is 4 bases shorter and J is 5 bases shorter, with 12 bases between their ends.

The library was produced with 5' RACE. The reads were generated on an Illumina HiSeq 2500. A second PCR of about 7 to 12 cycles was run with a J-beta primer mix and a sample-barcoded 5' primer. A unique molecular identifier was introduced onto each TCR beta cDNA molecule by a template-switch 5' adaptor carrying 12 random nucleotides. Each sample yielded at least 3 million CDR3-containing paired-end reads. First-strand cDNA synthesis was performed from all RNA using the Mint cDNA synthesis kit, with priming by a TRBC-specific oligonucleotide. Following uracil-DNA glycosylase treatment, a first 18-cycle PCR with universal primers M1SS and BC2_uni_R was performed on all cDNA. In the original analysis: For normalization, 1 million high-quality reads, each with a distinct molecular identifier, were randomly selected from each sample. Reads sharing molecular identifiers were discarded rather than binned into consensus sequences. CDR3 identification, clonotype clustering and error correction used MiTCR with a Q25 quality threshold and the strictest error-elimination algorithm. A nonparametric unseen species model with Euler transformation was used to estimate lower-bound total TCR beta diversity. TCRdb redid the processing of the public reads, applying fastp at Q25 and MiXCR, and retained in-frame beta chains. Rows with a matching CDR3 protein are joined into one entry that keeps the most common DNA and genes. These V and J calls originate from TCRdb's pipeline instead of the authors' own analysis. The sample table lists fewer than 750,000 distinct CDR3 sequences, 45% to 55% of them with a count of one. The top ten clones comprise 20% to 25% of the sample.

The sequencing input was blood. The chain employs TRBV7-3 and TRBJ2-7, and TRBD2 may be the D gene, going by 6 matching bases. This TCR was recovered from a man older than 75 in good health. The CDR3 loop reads CASSSGAFDEQYF. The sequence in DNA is TGTGCCAGCAGCTCGGGAGCTTTCGACGAGCAGTACTTC.